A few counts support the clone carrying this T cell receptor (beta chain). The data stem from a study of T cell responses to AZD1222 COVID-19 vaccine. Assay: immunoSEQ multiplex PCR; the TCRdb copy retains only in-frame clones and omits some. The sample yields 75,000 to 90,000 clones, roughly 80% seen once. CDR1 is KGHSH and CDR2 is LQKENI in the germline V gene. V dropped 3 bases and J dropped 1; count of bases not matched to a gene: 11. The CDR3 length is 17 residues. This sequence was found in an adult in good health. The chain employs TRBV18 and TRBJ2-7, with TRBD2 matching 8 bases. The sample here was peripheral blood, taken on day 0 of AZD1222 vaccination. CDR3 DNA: TGTGCCAGCTCACCTAGGAATCCGGGACTAGATTCCTACGAGCAGTACTTC. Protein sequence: CASSPRNPGLDSYEQYF.